A selection of T cell receptor beta chains follows, all from one sample in a study. MiXCR, applied by TCRdb to the 5' RACE reads, yields one record per CDR3 protein. The data show about 43,000 distinct CDR3 sequences, roughly a fifth seen once. The sample taken for sequencing was Tregs sorted from a lymph node. All receptors derive from a female donor with breast cancer. CDR3s include the opening cysteine and the closing phenylalanine or tryptophan. The D gene is left open where the match is weak. Only part of the rows carry a size: once, few, many, or a class if the clone is expanded.

D	J	size	V	CDR3	DNA
TRBD2	TRBJ2-5	few	TRBV30	CAWSVAAGVSQETQYF	TGTGCCTGGAGTGTGGCGGCGGGAGTGTCCCAAGAGACCCAGTACTTC
TRBD2	TRBJ2-1	few	TRBV20-1	CSARDLAGGYNEQFF	TGCAGTGCTAGAGATTTGGCGGGAGGATACAATGAGCAGTTCTTC
TRBD1	TRBJ1-2	NA	TRBV6-1	CASSGTGVGYGYTF	TGTGCCAGCAGTGGGACAGGGGTTGGCTATGGCTACACCTTC
NA	TRBJ2-5	many	TRBV7-3	CASSLGQETQYF	TGTGCCAGCAGCTTAGGGCAAGAGACCCAGTACTTC
TRBD1	TRBJ2-1	many	TRBV4-2	CASSRGSGTGFNNEQFF	TGTGCCAGCAGCCGGGGTTCAGGGACAGGTTTTAACAATGAGCAGTTCTTC
TRBD2	TRBJ2-7	few	TRBV7-8	CASSLGQGLAPTYEQYF	TGTGCCAGCAGCTTAGGGCAAGGACTAGCGCCGACCTACGAGCAGTACTTC
TRBD2	TRBJ2-7	few	TRBV20-1	CSAQDGLAGDEQYF	TGCAGTGCTCAGGACGGACTAGCGGGAGACGAGCAGTACTTC
NA	TRBJ2-7	many	TRBV20-1	CSARRLAPSYEQYF	TGCAGTGCTAGACGGCTAGCGCCTTCCTACGAGCAGTACTTC
NA	TRBJ2-5	few	TRBV15	CATSRDVGPETQYF	TGTGCCACCAGCAGAGATGTCGGGCCGGAGACCCAGTACTTC
NA	TRBJ2-1	many	TRBV7-2	CASSSGPDSYNEQFF	TGTGCCAGCAGCTCCGGACCCGACTCCTACAATGAGCAGTTCTTC
NA	TRBJ1-1	NA	TRBV4-1	CASSQGPGGPSEAFF	TGCGCCAGCAGCCAAGGACCCGGGGGGCCATCGGAAGCTTTCTTT
NA	TRBJ2-7	many	TRBV4-2	CASSQGTLTGSSYEQYF	TGTGCCAGCAGCCAAGGAACCTTGACAGGAAGCTCCTACGAGCAGTACTTC
NA	TRBJ2-1	NA	TRBV7-9	CASSFTASEKGYYNEQFF	TGTGCCAGCAGCTTTACGGCTAGCGAGAAGGGGTACTACAATGAGCAGTTCTTC
NA	TRBJ2-1	few	TRBV30	CAWSATSSYNEQFF	TGTGCCTGGAGTGCTACCAGCTCCTACAATGAGCAGTTCTTC
NA	TRBJ2-1	many	TRBV28	CASTTNRNEQFF	TGTGCCAGCACCACTAACAGGAATGAGCAGTTCTTC
TRBD2	TRBJ2-1	few	TRBV6-5	CASSYLGGGGYNEQFF	TGTGCCAGCAGTTACTTGGGCGGGGGGGGCTACAATGAGCAGTTCTTC
NA	TRBJ2-6	NA	TRBV9	CASSVAGAHNSGANVLTF	TGTGCCAGCAGCGTAGCGGGGGCGCATAACTCTGGGGCCAACGTCCTGACTTTC
NA	TRBJ2-1	few	TRBV28	CASSFAGTGTVNQDNEQFF	TGTGCCAGCAGCTTCGCTGGGACCGGGACGGTTAATCAAGACAATGAGCAGTTCTTC
NA	TRBJ1-2	few	TRBV12-3/TRBV12-4	CASSPGGGPGYGYTF	TGTGCCAGCAGTCCTGGGGGGGGCCCGGGGTATGGCTACACCTTC
TRBD2	TRBJ2-7	few	TRBV4-2	CASSQDWDGGSSYEQYF	TGTGCCAGCAGCCAAGATTGGGACGGGGGGAGCTCCTACGAGCAGTACTTC
NA	TRBJ1-1	NA	TRBV28	CANSPYRWTEAFF	TGTGCCAACAGCCCCTATAGGTGGACTGAAGCTTTCTTT
TRBD1	TRBJ2-2	NA	TRBV5-1	CASSPRQGMAGELFF	TGCGCCAGCAGCCCAAGACAGGGTATGGCAGGGGAGCTGTTTTTT
NA	TRBJ2-7	few	TRBV20-1	CSARGEDGEQYF	TGCAGTGCTAGAGGAGAGGATGGCGAGCAGTACTTC
NA	TRBJ2-7	many	TRBV10-2	CASSGPLDSDEQYF	TGCGCCAGCAGTGGACCCTTGGACAGCGACGAGCAGTACTTC
NA	TRBJ2-7	once	TRBV9	CASSVDYKSYEQYF	TGTGCCAGCAGCGTGGACTACAAATCCTACGAGCAGTACTTC
TRBD2	TRBJ2-1	once	TRBV6-4	CASSRLAGGTYNEQFF	TGTGCCAGCAGTCGACTAGCGGGAGGGACCTACAATGAGCAGTTCTTC
NA	TRBJ2-3	many	TRBV7-3	CASSAQSTDTQYF	TGTGCCAGCAGTGCCCAGTCCACAGATACGCAGTATTTT
TRBD1	TRBJ2-7	NA	TRBV11-2	CASSLVITGGGYEQYF	TGTGCCAGCAGCTTAGTAATCACAGGGGGTGGTTACGAGCAGTACTTC
NA	TRBJ2-2	few	TRBV28	CASNFPTNTGELFF	TGTGCCAGCAATTTCCCGACAAACACCGGGGAGCTGTTTTTT
NA	TRBJ2-1	many	TRBV5-1	CASSLMGKENEQFF	TGCGCCAGCAGCCTGATGGGGAAGGAGAATGAGCAGTTCTTC
NA	TRBJ1-5	NA	TRBV7-9	CASSGAGNQPQHF	TGTGCCAGCAGCGGTGCGGGCAATCAGCCCCAGCATTTT
NA	TRBJ2-1	many	TRBV5-1	CASSLGWGNNEQFF	TGCGCCAGCAGCTTGGGGTGGGGAAACAATGAGCAGTTCTTC
NA	TRBJ2-1	NA	TRBV7-2	CASSPGLRTTYNEQFF	TGTGCCAGCAGCCCCGGACTACGAACAACCTACAATGAGCAGTTCTTC
TRBD1	TRBJ2-7	NA	TRBV6-5	CASNPTGVIHEQYF	TGTGCCAGCAACCCGACAGGGGTAATCCACGAGCAGTACTTC
TRBD2	TRBJ2-1	NA	TRBV12-3/TRBV12-4	CASSGLAGPTANEQFF	TGTGCCAGCAGTGGACTAGCGGGACCCACGGCCAATGAGCAGTTCTTC
TRBD2	TRBJ2-7	NA	TRBV5-6	CGSSLSGAGGSYEQYF	TGTGGCAGCAGCCTATCCGGGGCGGGAGGTTCCTACGAGCAGTACTTC
NA	TRBJ1-4	few	TRBV12-3/TRBV12-4	CASSPWGGEKLFF	TGTGCCAGCAGTCCATGGGGAGGTGAAAAGCTGTTTTTT
NA	TRBJ2-4	once	TRBV20-1	CSTKTGTLSKNIQYF	TGCAGTACTAAGACAGGGACTCTTTCCAAAAACATTCAGTACTTC
NA	TRBJ2-1	NA	TRBV27	CASSWAGYNEQFF	TGTGCCAGCAGTTGGGCTGGATACAATGAGCAGTTCTTC
NA	TRBJ2-2	few	TRBV20-1	CSASRGGDTGELFF	TGCAGTGCCAGTAGGGGGGGCGACACCGGGGAGCTGTTTTTT
TRBD2	TRBJ2-1	NA	TRBV5-1	CASSLVASGPYNEQFF	TGCGCCAGCAGCTTGGTGGCTAGCGGTCCCTACAATGAGCAGTTCTTC
NA	TRBJ1-3	NA	TRBV11-2	CASSFESGSSGNTIYF	TGTGCCAGCAGCTTTGAGTCTGGGTCCTCTGGAAACACCATATATTTT
TRBD2	TRBJ2-7	few	TRBV5-1	CASRTGILAGGPVHEQYF	TGCGCCAGCAGAACAGGGATCTTAGCGGGAGGGCCTGTCCACGAGCAGTACTTC
TRBD1	TRBJ2-5	NA	TRBV5-4	CASSFRTGKETQYF	TGTGCCAGCAGCTTCCGGACAGGGAAAGAGACCCAGTACTTC
TRBD2	TRBJ2-7	many	TRBV5-1	CASAGLAGYEQYF	TGCGCCAGCGCGGGACTAGCGGGTTACGAGCAGTACTTC